This passage covers 10 T cell receptor beta chains from one sample sequenced in a study of vaccination effects on CD4 cells after COVID-19. What these receptors recognize is not known. Before any sequencing was done, the ViraFEST assay used viral peptide pools to expand antigen-specific CD4+ T cells. Cells that had been cultured for roughly 9 days were the source of isolated CD4+ T cells. Participants each got two BNT162b2 or mRNA-1273 vaccine doses. The table came from immunoSEQ multiplex PCR; TCRdb's copy has only in-frame clones and leaves some out. The sample has approximately 70,000 clones; less than 80% are singletons. The sequenced sample was CD4+ T cells from PBMCs cultured with HCoV-OC43 spike peptides, obtained after COVID-19 vaccination. The subset here: HCoV-OC43 spike overlapping peptide pool stimulation. The receptors were sampled from a human donor who received a COVID-19 vaccine.

The gene calls are TRBV7-2 and TRBJ2-7; D unclear. With 8 bases removed from V and 0 bases from J, the gap between germline ends came to 14 bases. Germline-derived CDR1 and CDR2 are SGHTA and FQGNSA. The CDR3 consists of 14 residues. The chain's CDR3 is CASPQSPSSYEQYV. The CDR3 DNA sequence: TGTGCCAGCCCACAATCCCCCAGCTCCTACGAGCAGTACGTC.

This clone has just a few counts. This chain connects TRBV10-2 to TRBJ2-7; a weak D match, TRBD1 (6 bases). Trimming cost V 5 bases and J 3 bases, with 8 bases left between them. This CDR3 is built from 12 residues. Per germline, CDR1 WSHSY and CDR2 SAAADI. CDR3 sequence reads: CASSLQGYEQYV. The CDR3 nucleotides read TGCGCCAGCAGTTTACAGGGCTACGAGCAGTACGTC.

The chain joins TRBV7-2 to TRBJ1-2; TRBD1 is a possible D gene (6 bases). Germline loops: CDR1 SGHTA, CDR2 FQGNSA. This CDR3 comprises 15 residues. The V end lost 6 bases, the J end lost 3 bases, and 17 bases lay between the germline ends. The CDR3 is CASSPRTGMDYGYTF. The CDR3 bases are TGTGCCAGCAGTCCACGAACAGGGATGGACTATGGCTACACCTTC. Full variable domain (rest looked up from reference TRBV7-2 and TRBJ1-2): GAGVSQSPSNKVTEKGKDVELRCDPISGHTALYWYRQSLGQGLEFLIYFQGNSAPDKSGLPSDRFSAERTGGSVSTLTIQRTQQEDSAVYLCASSPRTGMDYGYTFGSGTRLTVV.

The V call is TRBV6-5, the J call TRBJ2-5, with D possibly being TRBD1 (6 bases). This CDR3 is built from 14 residues. The germline gives CDR1 MNHEY, CDR2 SVGAGI. V was cut by 6 bases and J by 6 bases, with 17 bases left in between. The CDR3 DNA sequence: TGTGCCAGCAGCCCGAACAGGGATGAACAGACCCAGTACTTC. This gives the protein CASSPNRDEQTQYF.

This clone showed up just once. The chain has TRBV5-6 and TRBJ1-6; TRBD1 matches 10 bases. Trimming cost V 4 bases and J 2 bases; bases outside gene matches: 3. CDR3 length: 16 amino acids. The germline CDR1 and CDR2 sequences are SGHDT and YYEEEE. In DNA, the CDR3 is TGTGCCAGCAGCCTAGGGACAGGGGCCTATAATTCACCCCTCCACTTT. Its protein is CASSLGTGAYNSPLHF.

The gene calls are TRBV7-8 and TRBJ1-5; D unresolved. Germline CDR1 and CDR2: SGHVS and FQNEAQ. There are 16 residues in the CDR3. Deletions cut 2 bases from V and 7 bases from J, with 18 bases between. DNA for the CDR3: TGTGCCAGCAGCTTAATCGGCGGCCCTAGCGGCCAGCCCCAGCATTTT. This encodes CASSLIGGPSGQPQHF.

The rearrangement links TRBV5-1 to TRBJ1-2, with 7 bases aligning to TRBD1. The length of the CDR3 is 13 residues. Germline V lookup: CDR1 SGHRS, CDR2 YFSETQ. Losses at the gene ends were 4 bases for V and 8 bases for J; bases not matched to a gene: 8. Here the CDR3 reads CASSQRQGHGYTF. In DNA, the CDR3 is TGCGCCAGCAGCCAGAGACAGGGACACGGCTACACCTTC.

The chain recombines TRBV28 with TRBJ2-5; 11 nucleotides match TRBD2. Germline lookup yields CDR1 MDHEN and CDR2 SYDVKM. With V trimmed by 3 bases and J by 4 bases, 4 bases remained unmatched. This CDR3 contains 15 residues. The CDR3 DNA reads TGTGCCAGCAGTTTTAGCGGGGGGGCCGGAGAGACCCAGTACTTC. Amino acids: CASSFSGGAGETQYF.

This clone turned up a few times. The J gene is TRBJ2-2, the V gene TRBV7-8; D is possibly TRBD1 (5 bases). CDR1 SGHVS and CDR2 FQNEAQ come from the germline V gene. This CDR3 is built from 18 residues. V was shortened by 2 bases and J by 8 bases, with 24 bases between the two germline ends. The CDR3 region is CASSLIFATAGWKGELFF. The CDR3 DNA follows: TGTGCCAGCAGCTTAATATTCGCTACGGCAGGGTGGAAAGGGGAGCTGTTTTTT.

This clone was counted a few times. V usage is TRBV7-8 and J usage is TRBJ1-2; 8 bases match TRBD1. V lost 3 bases, J lost 7 bases, and 1 base stayed unmatched. Germline V gives CDR1 SGHVS, CDR2 FQNEAQ. The CDR3 contains 12 residues. In DNA, the CDR3 is TGTGCCAGCAGCTTTACAGGGGGTGGCTACACCTTC. Protein: CASSFTGGGYTF.